This TCR beta chain was recorded in a study of CD8+CD57+ T cells in acquired aplastic anemia. At the level of the study: Mean yield of DNA from sorted CD4+ and CD8+ cells was roughly 3.2 ug. Healthy donors had, on average, roughly 9.9 million reads for their CD4+ cells.

Comments on this clonotype: Its target is not known.

Findings of the study overall: Patients shared some 30 CD8+ CDR3 sequences with controls.

CDR3 length: 15 residues. V was shortened by 5 bases and J by 3 bases, with 17 bases between the two germline ends. Germline V gene lookup returns CDR1 SGHTA and CDR2 FQGNSA. Genomic DNA, serving as template, underwent TCR beta VDJ and CDR3 profiling. TCRdb re-called the reads through MiXCR, storing one row per CDR3 protein. The data contain roughly 190,000 distinct CDR3 sequences, roughly 56% of them singletons. The rearrangement uses TRBV7-2 and TRBJ2-7; D possibly corresponds to TRBD1 (7 bases). The source of this sequence is a human donor in good health, serving as a control. Source material: sorted CD4+, CD8+, or CD8+CD57+ T cells (not recorded which) from PBMCs. CDR3 protein: CASSTGDREVYEQYF. In DNA form, the CDR3 reads TGTGCCAGCAGCACAGGTGACAGGGAGGTCTACGAGCAGTACTTC.